This section outlines one T cell receptor (beta chain) sequence together with its context. As yet, its antigen is unknown. The data derive from a study of persistence of HIV-infected CD4 T cells. Trimming cost V 0 bases and J 2 bases, with 11 bases left between them. The CDR3 is 15 amino acids. Germline V gene lookup returns CDR1 MNHEY and CDR2 SMNVEV (reference sequence). Cells were stimulated with CMV-infected fibroblast lysates at about 9.4 ug/mL. CD40L-negative CD69-negative CD45RO-high memory CD4+ T cells were sorted as populations depleted of antigen-responding cells. This was the immunoSEQ version 4 assay in survey mode. Some clones are missing from TCRdb's copy, which holds only in-frame ones; the method was immunoSEQ multiplex PCR. The sample yields more than 30,000 clones, approximately 80% seen once.

This clonotype was sampled from an adult man with HIV who was CMV-seropositive. This sample comprised CD4+ T cells sorted from PBMCs after approximately 19-hour stimulation, obtained from a patient who received antiretroviral therapy. The chain is built from TRBV27 and TRBJ2-7; D is perhaps TRBD1 (5 bases). The CDR3 coding sequence is TGTGCCAGCAGTTTATCGGCCCAGGGCCCCTACGAGCAGTACTTC. Its protein is CASSLSAQGPYEQYF.